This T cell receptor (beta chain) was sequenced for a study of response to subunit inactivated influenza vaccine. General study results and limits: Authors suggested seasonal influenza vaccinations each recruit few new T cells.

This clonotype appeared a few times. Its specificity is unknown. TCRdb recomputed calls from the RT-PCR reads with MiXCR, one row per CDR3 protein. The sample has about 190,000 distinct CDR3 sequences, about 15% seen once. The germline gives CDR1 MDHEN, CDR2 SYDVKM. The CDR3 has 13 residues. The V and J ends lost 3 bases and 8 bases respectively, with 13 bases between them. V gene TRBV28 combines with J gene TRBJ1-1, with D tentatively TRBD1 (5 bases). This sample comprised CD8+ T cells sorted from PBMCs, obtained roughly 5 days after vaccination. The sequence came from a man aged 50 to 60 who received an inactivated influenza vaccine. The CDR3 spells CASSLFGGDEAFF. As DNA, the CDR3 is TGTGCCAGCAGTTTGTTCGGGGGTGACGAAGCTTTCTTT.